The next 8 T cell receptor beta chains were all read from a single sample in a study of CD8 T cells in ankylosing spondylitis. Their cognate antigens are unknown. Study outcomes and limitations: There was a TCR beta motif, made of 7 to 9 highly homologous variants, that appeared characteristic of ankylosing spondylitis blood.

MiXCR, applied by TCRdb to the 5' RACE reads, yields one record per CDR3 protein. Among some 700,000 distinct CDR3 sequences listed, 15% to 20% were seen once. The material sequenced was blood, either unsorted or a sorted T cell fraction (not recorded which). Receptors originate from a male donor with ankylosing spondylitis.

This clonotype was detected a few times. The V call is TRBV5-1, the J call TRBJ2-4, with D possibly matching TRBD1 (6 bases). V lost 5 bases and J 0 bases, leaving 24 bases between the germline ends. Per germline, CDR1 SGHRS and CDR2 YFSETQ. CDR3 length: 19 residues. CDR3 DNA sequence: TGCGCCAGCAGGTCTTTTATAGGACAGACACATTTAGCCAAAAACATTCAGTACTTC. Amino acids: CASRSFIGQTHLAKNIQYF.

J is TRBJ2-2 and V is TRBV27; D perhaps matches TRBD1 (5 bases). V lost 5 bases and J lost 5, with 15 bases in between. CDR1 MNHEY and CDR2 SMNVEV come from the germline V gene (reference sequence). The CDR3 is 15 residues long. This CDR3 is CASSTYRIGTGELFF. The DNA of the CDR3 is TGTGCCAGCAGTACATACAGGATAGGAACCGGGGAGCTGTTTTTT.

This clonotype has just a few counts. An end of the junction does not agree with germline; a read error may underlie this. The chain uses TRBV7-7 and TRBJ2-1, with a weak D call TRBD1 (6 bases). The CDR3 is made up of 17 amino acids. Germline loops: CDR1 SSHAT, CDR2 FNYEAQ (reference sequence). CDR3: CASSPVPQGRSYNEQFF. The CDR3 nucleotides read TGTGCTAGCAGCCCCGTGCCCCAGGGGCGATCCTACAATGAGCAGTTCTTC.

The rearrangement uses TRBV7-8 and TRBJ2-7, with TRBD1 identical over 10 bases. The CDR3 length is 15 residues. CDR1 and CDR2 from the germline V gene are SGHVS and FQNEAQ. The V gene end was trimmed by 5 bases and the J gene end by 7 bases; junction bases not matched to a gene: 11. The CDR3 sequence is CASSHLTGGVGEQYF. CDR3 coding DNA: TGTGCCAGCAGCCACTTGACAGGGGGCGTGGGTGAGCAGTACTTC. The variable domain in full, with the rest retrieved from reference TRBV7-8 and TRBJ2-7, is GAGVSQSPRYKVAKRGQDVALRCDPISGHVSLFWYQQALGQGPEFLTYFQNEAQLDKSGLPSDRFFAERPEGSVSTLKIQRTQQEDSAVYLCASSHLTGGVGEQYFGPGTRLTVT.

The chain employs TRBV20-1 and TRBJ2-3, with 16 bases aligning to TRBD2. CDR1 and CDR2 (germline): DFQATT, SNEGSKA (reference sequence). The CDR3 extends over 17 amino acids. Germline trimming cut 6 bases from V and 1 base from J; bases unmatched to any gene: 7. The CDR3 protein is CSATGLAGGPGTDTQYF. The DNA for the CDR3 is TGCAGTGCGACGGGACTAGCGGGAGGGCCTGGCACAGATACGCAGTATTTT.

A few counts support this clonotype. The conserved phenylalanine or tryptophan is not found at the CDR3 terminus, so this likely reflects a read error. The DNA is omitted, as the CDR3 cannot be located on it reliably, and the CDR3 follows TCRdb's listing. The V and J genes are TRBV29-1 and TRBJ2-5; the table's D call, TRBD1, was not checked against the DNA. Germline V CDR1 and CDR2: SQVTM, ANQGSEA. The CDR3 length is 11 residues, termini included. CDR3 in amino acids: CSVEEWGLVDL.

This clonotype was observed a few times. CDR3 sequence: CASSERQANTEAFF. The CDR3 DNA sequence: TGTGCCAGCAGCGAAAGACAGGCGAACACTGAAGCTTTCTTT. The chain joins TRBV9 to TRBJ1-1; D is perhaps TRBD1 (6 bases). This CDR3 is built from 14 residues. V was cut by 3 bases and J by 1 base, with 10 bases left in between. Looked up from germline, CDR1 is SGDLS and CDR2 is YYNGEE.

V and J are TRBV29-1 and TRBJ1-1, with TRBD1 as a possible D gene (5 bases). Germline CDR1 and CDR2: SQVTM and ANQGSEA. The V and J ends lost 7 bases and 0 bases respectively, with 9 bases between them. The CDR3 sequence is 12 residues long. The CDR3 here is CSGRQLNTEAFF. The CDR3 bases are TGCAGCGGGAGACAGTTGAACACTGAAGCTTTCTTT. The full variable domain, completed using reference TRBV29-1 and TRBJ1-1, is SAVISQKPSRDICQRGTSLTIQCQVDSQVTMMFWYRQQPGQSLTLIATANQGSEATYESGFVIDKFPISRPNLTFSTLTVSNMSPEDSSIYLCSGRQLNTEAFFGQGTRLTVV.